These 30 T cell receptor beta chains were sequenced from one sample in a study of cytomegalovirus exposure and HLA in healthy donors. This PCR relied on a set of 60 Vbeta primers and 13 Jbeta primers. Here immunoSEQ multiplex PCR was the method, and the copy in TCRdb shows in-frame clones only, minus some. The data contain around 80,000 clones, 10% of them singletons. Sequencing input: PBMCs. The source of these receptors is a man aged 55 to 69 in good health and CMV-seropositive.

The chain combines TRBV6-5 with TRBJ1-2; D is ambiguous. This CDR3 spans 13 amino acids. With 0 bases removed from V and 8 bases from J, the gap between germline ends came to 10 bases. Germline V gene data show CDR1 as MNHEY and CDR2 as SVGAGI. This CDR3 is CASSYSAFEGYTF. The DNA of the CDR3 is TGTGCCAGCAGTTACTCTGCCTTTGAGGGCTACACCTTC.

This clone has just a few counts. The V call is TRBV19, the J call TRBJ1-2; a possible D gene is TRBD1 (6 bases). CDR1 is LNHDA, CDR2 SQIVND, per germline (reference sequence). There are 17 residues in the CDR3. Trimming pared 6 bases from V and 2 bases from J, leaving 22 bases between. The CDR3 nucleotides are TGTGCCAGTAGCCCTCCCGGACGGGACACCAGAAACTATGGCTACACCTTC. This translates into CASSPPGRDTRNYGYTF.

A few counts support this clone. The rearrangement joins TRBV27 to TRBJ1-2, with 9 positions matching TRBD1. CDR3 length: 15 amino acids. After removal of 4 bases from V and 8 bases from J, the junction contained 11 bases not matched to a gene. Germline values: CDR1 MNHEY, CDR2 SMNVEV (reference sequence). In nucleotides, the CDR3 is TGTGCCAGCAGTTGGCAGGGGACAGGGTTAAGCGGCTACACCTTC. This codes for CASSWQGTGLSGYTF.

The chain combines TRBV6-1 with TRBJ2-3, with 9 bases lining up with TRBD2. Germline assignment: CDR1 MNHNS and CDR2 SASEGT. With V trimmed by 6 bases and J by 1 base, 2 bases remained unmatched. The CDR3 loop spans 14 amino acids. CDR3 sequence: CASSPSGGTDTQYF. In DNA form, the CDR3 reads TGTGCCAGCAGCCCTAGCGGGGGCACAGATACGCAGTATTTT.

This clone was recorded a few times. This chain uses TRBV30 with TRBJ2-5; 7 bases map to TRBD1. This CDR3 region has 14 residues. The germline CDR1 and CDR2 sequences are GTSNPN and SVGIG (reference sequence). After removal of 2 bases from V and 3 bases from J, the junction contained 6 bases not matched to a gene. The CDR3 bases are TGTGCCTGGAGTAGCGACAGGGCCGAAGAGACCCAGTACTTC. This gives the protein CAWSSDRAEETQYF.

The chain uses TRBV28 and TRBJ1-4; D gene unclear. This CDR3 spans 13 amino acids. V lost 6 bases and J 4 bases, leaving 9 bases between the germline ends. CDR1 is MDHEN and CDR2 is SYDVKM in the germline V gene. CDR3 sequence: CASSSGINEKLFF. CDR3 DNA: TGTGCCAGCAGCTCCGGGATTAATGAAAAACTGTTTTTT.

The sample holds a few counts of this clone. This chain uses TRBV19 with TRBJ2-2; tentative D call: TRBD2 (6 bases). Trimming cost V 7 bases and J 4 bases, with 16 bases left between them. The CDR3 is 15 amino acids. Germline CDR1 reads LNHDA; CDR2 reads SQIVND (reference sequence). The DNA of the CDR3 is TGTGCCAGTATAGGGCAGGGACTCCCCACCGGGGAGCTGTTTTTT. This translates into CASIGQGLPTGELFF. The variable domain in full, completed from reference TRBV19 and TRBJ2-2, reads DGGITQSPKYLFRKEGQNVTLSCEQNLNHDAMYWYRQDPGQGLRLIYYSQIVNDFQKGDIAEGYSVSREKKESFPLTVTSAQKNPTAFYLCASIGQGLPTGELFFGEGSRLTVL.

This clone was observed a few times. The genes are TRBV5-1 and TRBJ2-2; D might be TRBD1 (6 bases). This CDR3 contains 14 residues. Deletions cut 7 bases from V and 3 bases from J, with 13 bases between. Germline V gene lookup returns CDR1 SGHRS and CDR2 YFSETQ. The CDR3 sequence: CASGQYSDTGELFF. The CDR3 DNA reads TGCGCCAGCGGACAGTACAGTGACACCGGGGAGCTGTTTTTT.

The chain employs TRBV28 and TRBJ1-4, with 7 bases that match TRBD1. Germline V lookup: CDR1 MDHEN, CDR2 SYDVKM. This CDR3 region has 15 residues. V lost 7 bases to trimming and J lost 3 bases; unmatched junction nucleotides: 8. CDR3 coding DNA: TGTGCCAGCAAAGAGGGGGCAGGAGCTAATGAAAAACTGTTTTTT. It translates to CASKEGAGANEKLFF.

The sample holds a few counts of this clone. V usage is TRBV6-5 and J usage is TRBJ1-2; TRBD1 might be the D (6 bases). Germline V gene data show CDR1 as MNHEY and CDR2 as SVGAGI. With 2 bases removed from V and 8 bases from J, the gap between germline ends came to 12 bases. CDR3 length equals 13 residues. The DNA for the CDR3 is TGTGCCAGCAGTTACGGCAGGGGAGAGGGCTACACCTTC. Protein sequence: CASSYGRGEGYTF.

There are a few counts of this clone. The V gene is TRBV6-1, the J gene TRBJ1-2; perhaps TRBD1 as D (5 bases). The CDR3 loop spans 12 amino acids. Germline CDR1 is MNHNS and CDR2 is SASEGT. V gave up 4 bases and J gave up 6 bases, with 9 bases separating them. CDR3 DNA: TGTGCCAGCAGTGCAGGGTCGAATGGCTACACCTTC. Protein product: CASSAGSNGYTF.

The genes are TRBV11-2 and TRBJ2-1, with 8 bases fitting TRBD1. The germline V gene has CDR1 SGHAT and CDR2 FQNNGV. This CDR3 comprises 18 residues. Unmatched junction bases numbered 14, after V lost 5 bases and J lost 2 bases. The CDR3 nucleotides are TGTGCCAGCAGCCGATCGAGGGACAGGTGGAATACCTACAATGAGCAGTTCTTC. Translated, it gives CASSRSRDRWNTYNEQFF. Based on the CDR3 plus reference TRBV11-2 and TRBJ2-1, the full variable domain is EAGVAQSPRYKIIEKRQSVAFWCNPISGHATLYWYQQILGQGPKLLIQFQNNGVVDDSQLPKDRFSAERLKGVDSTLKIQPAKLEDSAVYLCASSRSRDRWNTYNEQFFGPGTRLTVL.

This clone was observed at least ten times. This chain uses TRBV5-1 with TRBJ1-6; D gene ambiguous. V dropped 5 bases and J dropped 5 bases, with 5 bases sitting between them. There are 12 residues in the CDR3. Germline V gives CDR1 SGHRS, CDR2 YFSETQ. The CDR3 loop reads CASRENNSPLHF. The DNA of the CDR3 is TGCGCCAGCAGGGAGAATAATTCACCCCTCCACTTT.

This sequence joins TRBV5-4 and TRBJ2-4; 12 nucleotides agree with TRBD2. Germline assignment: CDR1 SGHNT and CDR2 YYREEE (reference sequence). V gave up 4 bases and J gave up 7 bases; unmatched junction bases: 12. The CDR3 has 17 amino acids. CDR3 sequence: CASSRPLAGGEKNIQYF. The DNA of the CDR3 is TGTGCCAGCAGCCGTCCCCTAGCGGGGGGGGAAAAGAACATTCAGTACTTC.

The rearrangement joins TRBV11-3 to TRBJ2-5, with a possible D match to TRBD2 (5 bases). V dropped 1 base and J dropped 1 base, with 10 bases sitting between them. The CDR3 has 15 residues. CDR1 and CDR2 (germline): SGHNT, YENEEA. CDR3 residues: CASSLGRDAQETQYF. The CDR3 coding sequence is TGTGCCAGCAGCTTAGGACGGGATGCCCAAGAGACCCAGTACTTC.

CDR3 loop: CACQLAGGLKGTQYF. DNA for the CDR3: TGTGCCTGCCAACTAGCGGGAGGACTCAAGGGTACGCAGTATTTT. The V gene is TRBV30, the J gene TRBJ2-3, with 12 bases lining up with TRBD2. CDR3 length: 15 amino acids. Unmatched junction bases numbered 12, after V lost 6 bases and J lost 8 bases. Germline V gene sequence: CDR1 GTSNPN, CDR2 SVGIG (reference sequence). The full variable domain, its missing parts supplied by reference TRBV30 and TRBJ2-3, is SQTIHQWPATLVQPVGSPLSLECTVEGTSNPNLYWYRQAAGRGLQLLFYSVGIGQISSEVPQNLSASRPQDRQFILSSKKLLLSDSGFYLCACQLAGGLKGTQYFGPGTRLTVL.

V gene TRBV6-1 combines with J gene TRBJ1-2, with no clear D. Germline CDR1 is MNHNS and CDR2 is SASEGT. Trimming cost V 6 bases and J 3 bases, with 11 bases left between them. CDR3 size: 13 residues. CDR3 amino acids: CASRSTAYYGYTF. Here the CDR3 DNA reads TGTGCCAGCAGATCTACAGCTTACTATGGCTACACCTTC.

This clone was seen more than once but under ten times. CDR3 DNA: TGCGCCAGCAGCTCGCGACAAGAGAACACCGGGGAGCTGTTTTTT. Translation: CASSSRQENTGELFF. The chain links TRBV5-1 to TRBJ2-2; D unclear. The CDR3 has 15 residues. V lost 3 bases and J 1 base, leaving 10 bases between the germline ends. Germline V CDR1 and CDR2: SGHRS, YFSETQ.

This clone was recorded a few times. The chain links TRBV15 to TRBJ2-3; D is undetermined. The CDR3 is 12 amino acids. Trimming left V 3 bases short and J 8 bases short, with 9 bases between. From germline, CDR1 is LNHNV and CDR2 YYDKDF (reference sequence). The chain's CDR3 is CATSSLGSTQYF. CDR3 in DNA: TGTGCCACCAGCAGCCTAGGATCTACGCAGTATTTT.

J is TRBJ2-7 and V is TRBV6-1, with D possibly TRBD2 on 7 matching bases. V was trimmed by 0 bases and J by 5 bases, leaving 11 bases between them. Germline values: CDR1 MNHNS, CDR2 SASEGT. CDR3 length equals 14 residues. The CDR3 region is CASSEAGGPDEQYV. The CDR3 region has the DNA TGTGCCAGCAGTGAAGCGGGGGGGCCGGACGAGCAGTACGTC.

The chain is built from TRBV7-3 and TRBJ2-1; 7 bases map to TRBD2. CDR3 size: 17 residues. Losses at the gene ends were 0 bases for V and 0 bases for J; bases not matched to a gene: 5. CDR1 SGHTA and CDR2 FQGTGA come from the germline V gene. The CDR3 nucleotides are TGTGCCAGCAGCTTAACTCTCGGGGGGAGCTCCTACAATGAGCAGTTCTTC. Protein product: CASSLTLGGSSYNEQFF.

The sample holds many counts of this clone. The gene calls are TRBV29-1 and TRBJ2-7; 11 bases fit TRBD1. V lost 7 bases to trimming and J lost 6 bases; unmatched junction nucleotides: 5. This CDR3 is built from 12 residues. Germline-derived CDR1 and CDR2 are SQVTM and ANQGSEA. The CDR3 protein is CSGGQGVAEQYF. The CDR3 nucleotides are TGCAGCGGGGGACAGGGGGTTGCCGAGCAGTACTTC.

The V call is TRBV27, the J call TRBJ2-7; 7 nucleotides agree with TRBD2. The CDR3 runs 15 residues. V lost 5 bases and J lost 0; bases outside the gene matches: 7. Germline V gene sequence: CDR1 MNHEY, CDR2 SMNVEV (reference sequence). CDR3 sequence (DNA): TGTGCCAGCAGTGCTGGTCCTAGCGGCTCCTACGAGCAGTACTTC. Translation: CASSAGPSGSYEQYF.

This clone was observed a few times. This chain connects TRBV5-1 to TRBJ2-1; 8 nucleotides match TRBD2. CDR1 is SGHRS and CDR2 is YFSETQ in the germline V gene. J lost 6 bases, V lost 5 bases, and 10 bases had no gene match. The CDR3 has 15 amino acids. CDR3 nucleotide sequence: TGCGCCAGCAGTACGCAAGCGGGGGTAACCAATGAGCAGTTCTTC. It codes for CASSTQAGVTNEQFF. Full variable domain (remainder filled in from reference TRBV5-1 and TRBJ2-1): KAGVTQTPRYLIKTRGQQVTLSCSPISGHRSVSWYQQTPGQGLQFLFEYFSETQRNKGNFPGRFSGRQFSNSRSEMNVSTLELGDSALYLCASSTQAGVTNEQFFGPGTRLTVL.

The CDR3 reads CASSVGVREPNEKLFF. CDR3 nucleotide sequence: TGTGCCAGCAGCGTAGGTGTACGGGAACCTAATGAAAAACTGTTTTTT. The V gene is TRBV9, the J gene TRBJ1-4; D is undetermined. The length of the CDR3 is 16 residues. V lost 0 bases and J 3 bases, leaving 12 bases between the germline ends. Germline V lookup: CDR1 SGDLS, CDR2 YYNGEE. The variable domain in full, completed from reference TRBV9 and TRBJ1-4, reads DSGVTQTPKHLITATGQRVTLRCSPRSGDLSVYWYQQSLDQGLQFLIQYYNGEERAKGNILERFSAQQFPDLHSELNLSSLELGDSALYFCASSVGVREPNEKLFFGSGTQLSVL.

This clone was counted only a few times. The gene calls are TRBV7-2 and TRBJ2-7, with TRBD1 matching 12 bases. This CDR3 is 15 amino acids long. V trimming: 2 bases; J trimming: 5 bases; junction bases outside the gene matches: 4. Germline CDR1 SGHTA, CDR2 FQGNSA. The CDR3 loop is CASSLRDRGRDEQYF. CDR3 sequence (DNA): TGTGCCAGCAGCTTAAGGGACAGGGGGCGTGACGAGCAGTACTTC.

This clone was found a few times. The rearrangement joins TRBV27 to TRBJ2-7, with a weak D call TRBD2 (6 bases). Trimming took off 7 bases at V and 3 bases at J, with 13 bases between the two ends. In germline, CDR1 is MNHEY, CDR2 SMNVEV (reference sequence). The CDR3 sequence is 13 residues long. This CDR3 reads CASNRLGNYEQYF. DNA for the CDR3: TGTGCCAGCAATAGACTAGGTAACTACGAGCAGTACTTC.

This clone came up a few times. The chain is built from TRBV5-6 and TRBJ1-2, with TRBD1 identical over 10 bases. With V trimmed by 3 bases and J by 4 bases, 9 bases remained unmatched. The CDR3 has 16 amino acids. The germline gives CDR1 SGHDT, CDR2 YYEEEE. DNA of the CDR3: TGTGCCAGCAGCTCTACCGGGACAGGGGCCGCCTATGGCTACACCTTC. Its translation is CASSSTGTGAAYGYTF.

The chain links TRBV5-1 to TRBJ2-2; maybe TRBD2 (6 bases). The CDR3 runs 15 residues. Germline CDR1 SGHRS, CDR2 YFSETQ. V gave up 5 bases and J gave up 7 bases, with 18 bases separating them. As DNA, the CDR3 is TGCGCCAGCAGGATGAAACCTTCGGGGGACGGGGAGCTGTTTTTT. Translating it yields CASRMKPSGDGELFF.

This clone appeared a few times. This sequence joins TRBV5-6 and TRBJ2-1; TRBD2 aligns across 8 bases. The germline gives CDR1 SGHDT, CDR2 YYEEEE. J gave up 10 bases and V 7 bases, and 13 bases lay outside the gene matches. This CDR3 is 14 amino acids long. The CDR3 spells CASAGGLGSYEQFF. DNA of the CDR3: TGTGCCAGCGCTGGGGGACTAGGATCCTACGAGCAGTTCTTC.